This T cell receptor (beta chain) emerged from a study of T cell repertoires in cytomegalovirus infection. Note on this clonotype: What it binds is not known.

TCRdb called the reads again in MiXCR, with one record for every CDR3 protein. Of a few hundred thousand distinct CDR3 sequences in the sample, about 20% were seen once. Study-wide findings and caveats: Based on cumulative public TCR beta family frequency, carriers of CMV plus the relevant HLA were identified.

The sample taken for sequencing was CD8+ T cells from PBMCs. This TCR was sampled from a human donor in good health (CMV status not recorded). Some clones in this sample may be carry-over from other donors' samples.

The CDR3 here is CASTQGGGYTDTQYF. In nucleotides, the CDR3 is TGTGCCAGCACTCAGGGGGGGGGGTACACAGATACGCAGTATTTT. The rearrangement links TRBV6-2 or TRBV6-3 to TRBJ2-3, with D perhaps assigned TRBD1 or TRBD2 (7 bases each). Germline V gives CDR1 MNHEY, CDR2 SVGEGT. Trimming stripped 7 bases from V and 2 bases from J, with 16 bases between. The CDR3 consists of 15 residues.